The rows below give T cell receptor beta chains drawn from one sample of a study of blood T cell repertoires in COVID-19. Assay: immunoSEQ multiplex PCR; the TCRdb copy retains only in-frame clones and omits some. The table has some 150,000 clones, around four fifths seen once; the top ten hold 1.5% to 2%. The sequencing sample was made of peripheral blood. The receptors stem from a human donor in a cohort sampled during active COVID-19. Each CDR3 is given with its conserved first and last residue. A D gene is named only where the DNA matches it firmly. Size tells how often a clone was seen (once, few, many) or the class of an expanded clone, and some rows leave it out.

v_gene: TRBV29-1
j_gene: TRBJ1-1
abundance: NA
d_gene: NA
CDR3nt: TGCAGCGCCCGGGTCGGCACGGACACTGAAGCTTTCTTT
CDR3aa: CSARVGTDTEAFF

v_gene: TRBV2
j_gene: TRBJ2-1
abundance: NA
d_gene: TRBD2
CDR3nt: TGTGCCAGCAGTGAAATAGGACTAGCGGGAGCGAGGTATGAGCAGTTCTTC
CDR3aa: CASSEIGLAGARYEQFF

v_gene: TRBV6-9
j_gene: TRBJ2-2
abundance: few
d_gene: TRBD2
CDR3nt: TGTGCCAGCACCACAGGGGCGGGAGGGCCGAACACCGGGGAGCTGTTTTTT
CDR3aa: CASTTGAGGPNTGELFF

v_gene: TRBV10-2
j_gene: TRBJ1-5
abundance: NA
d_gene: NA
CDR3nt: TGCGCCAGCAGTGAGTCGGCACAGGGCTTTCAGCCCCAGCATTTT
CDR3aa: CASSESAQGFQPQHF

v_gene: TRBV19
j_gene: TRBJ2-7
abundance: NA
d_gene: NA
CDR3nt: TGTGCCAGTAGTACGGACAGACAATCTGGGGGCGAGCAGTACTTC
CDR3aa: CASSTDRQSGGEQYF

v_gene: TRBV27
j_gene: TRBJ1-1
abundance: NA
d_gene: TRBD1
CDR3nt: TGTGCCAGCAGTTTAAGGCCCGACAGGGTGAACACTGAAGCTTTCTTT
CDR3aa: CASSLRPDRVNTEAFF

v_gene: TRBV2
j_gene: TRBJ2-2
abundance: NA
d_gene: TRBD1
CDR3nt: TGTGCCAGCGGCCTGGACAGGGACCGCACCGGGGAGCTGTTTTTT
CDR3aa: CASGLDRDRTGELFF

v_gene: TRBV12-3/TRBV12-4
j_gene: TRBJ1-1
abundance: few
d_gene: NA
CDR3nt: TGTGCCAGCTGGGAGCGGGGGAACACTGAAGCTTTCTTT
CDR3aa: CASWERGNTEAFF

v_gene: TRBV29-1
j_gene: TRBJ1-4
abundance: NA
d_gene: NA
CDR3nt: TGCAGCGCCAAGGGTAGGGGGAATGAAAAACTGTTTTTT
CDR3aa: CSAKGRGNEKLFF

v_gene: TRBV5-1
j_gene: TRBJ2-7
abundance: once
d_gene: NA
CDR3nt: TGCGCCAGCAAAAGCCCCTACGAGCAGTACTTC
CDR3aa: CASKSPYEQYF

v_gene: TRBV27
j_gene: TRBJ1-6
abundance: NA
d_gene: NA
CDR3nt: TGTGCCAGCAGAATCCATGAAACGGGGTCACCCCTCCACTTT
CDR3aa: CASRIHETGSPLHF

v_gene: TRBV6-6
j_gene: TRBJ1-3
abundance: once
d_gene: NA
CDR3nt: TGTGCCAGCAGCCCGGGACAAACCTCTGGAAACACCATATATTTT
CDR3aa: CASSPGQTSGNTIYF

v_gene: TRBV12-3/TRBV12-4
j_gene: TRBJ2-5
abundance: once
d_gene: NA
CDR3nt: TGTGCCAGCAGTTTGTTCAGAAAAGAGACCCAGTACTTC
CDR3aa: CASSLFRKETQYF

v_gene: TRBV6-2/TRBV6-3
j_gene: TRBJ2-5
abundance: NA
d_gene: NA
CDR3nt: TGTGCCAGCAGCCGTACACAAGAGACCCAGTACTTC
CDR3aa: CASSRTQETQYF

v_gene: TRBV5-5
j_gene: TRBJ2-3
abundance: NA
d_gene: NA
CDR3nt: TGTGCCAGCAGCCCCCCCCCACAGGGACCCATCACAGATACGCAGTATTTT
CDR3aa: CASSPPPQGPITDTQYF

v_gene: TRBV5-4
j_gene: TRBJ1-1
abundance: once
d_gene: NA
CDR3nt: TGTGCCAGCAGCCCCTCCTCGAGGGGGACGAACACTGAAGCTTTCTTT
CDR3aa: CASSPSSRGTNTEAFF

v_gene: TRBV6-5
j_gene: TRBJ1-2
abundance: NA
d_gene: TRBD1
CDR3nt: TGTGCCAGCAGTTGGGGTGGGACAGGGTTGGATGGCTACACCTTC
CDR3aa: CASSWGGTGLDGYTF

v_gene: TRBV7-6
j_gene: TRBJ2-1
abundance: few
d_gene: NA
CDR3nt: TGTGCCAGCAGCTTAGGGGGACAAAGGACAGCATCCAATGAGCAGTTCTTC
CDR3aa: CASSLGGQRTASNEQFF

v_gene: TRBV2
j_gene: TRBJ1-2
abundance: NA
d_gene: TRBD1
CDR3nt: TGTGCCAGCAGTGAAGGGACAGGGGTGGATGGCTACACCTTC
CDR3aa: CASSEGTGVDGYTF

v_gene: TRBV9
j_gene: TRBJ2-1
abundance: NA
d_gene: NA
CDR3nt: TGTGCCAGCAGCGTAGAAACGGGAATACGCAATGAGCAGTTCTTC
CDR3aa: CASSVETGIRNEQFF

v_gene: TRBV3-1/TRBV3-2
j_gene: TRBJ2-1
abundance: NA
d_gene: TRBD1
CDR3nt: TGTGCCAGCAGCCCCCGGCGACAGGGCTACAATGAGCAGTTCTTC
CDR3aa: CASSPRRQGYNEQFF

v_gene: TRBV3-1/TRBV3-2
j_gene: TRBJ2-1
abundance: NA
d_gene: NA
CDR3nt: TGTGCCAGCAGCCAAGCCCCCGGCGGTGAGCAGTTCTTC
CDR3aa: CASSQAPGGEQFF

v_gene: TRBV6-5
j_gene: TRBJ1-3
abundance: NA
d_gene: NA
CDR3nt: TGTGCCAGCAAACGGACCCAGGGTGGAGAAAACACCATATATTTT
CDR3aa: CASKRTQGGENTIYF

v_gene: TRBV28
j_gene: TRBJ1-2
abundance: NA
d_gene: NA
CDR3nt: TGTGCCAGCGCCAAGGGAGGGCGAGACTATGGCTACACCTTC
CDR3aa: CASAKGGRDYGYTF

v_gene: TRBV7-2
j_gene: TRBJ1-4
abundance: NA
d_gene: NA
CDR3nt: TGTGCCAGCAGCGGGGCCTTTAATGAAAAACTGTTTTTT
CDR3aa: CASSGAFNEKLFF

v_gene: TRBV18
j_gene: TRBJ1-1
abundance: NA
d_gene: TRBD1
CDR3nt: TGTGCCAGCTCACCAATCGGGCCCCAGGGGGCGGGCACTGAAGCTTTCTTT
CDR3aa: CASSPIGPQGAGTEAFF

v_gene: TRBV5-8
j_gene: TRBJ2-1
abundance: NA
d_gene: NA
CDR3nt: TGTGCCAGCAGCTTGCCGGGATCCACCTTCAATGAGCAGTTCTTC
CDR3aa: CASSLPGSTFNEQFF

v_gene: TRBV3-1/TRBV3-2
j_gene: TRBJ2-1
abundance: NA
d_gene: NA
CDR3nt: TGTGCCAGCAGCCAAAGATGGGCCAATGAGCAGTTCTTC
CDR3aa: CASSQRWANEQFF

v_gene: TRBV7-3
j_gene: TRBJ2-1
abundance: NA
d_gene: TRBD2
CDR3nt: TGTGCCAGCAGCCTAGCGGGAGGGTCAGGTGAGCAGTTCTTC
CDR3aa: CASSLAGGSGEQFF

v_gene: TRBV27
j_gene: TRBJ2-1
abundance: NA
d_gene: TRBD2
CDR3nt: TGTGCCAGCAGCCAGTTTGGGGACCGGGAGGGCGGTGAGCAGTTCTTC
CDR3aa: CASSQFGDREGGEQFF

v_gene: TRBV7-6
j_gene: TRBJ2-7
abundance: NA
d_gene: TRBD2
CDR3nt: TGTGCCAGCAGCTTAAGGCCGGGACTAGCGATTTACGAGCAGTACTTC
CDR3aa: CASSLRPGLAIYEQYF

v_gene: TRBV19
j_gene: TRBJ1-2
abundance: NA
d_gene: TRBD1
CDR3nt: TGTGCCAGTAGTCAGGACAGGGGAGGAAGGGACTATGGCTACACCTTC
CDR3aa: CASSQDRGGRDYGYTF

v_gene: TRBV7-2
j_gene: TRBJ2-1
abundance: NA
d_gene: NA
CDR3nt: TGTGCCAGCAGCCCAAGGGGTTACTACAATGAGCAGTTCTTC
CDR3aa: CASSPRGYYNEQFF

v_gene: TRBV18
j_gene: TRBJ2-7
abundance: NA
d_gene: TRBD2
CDR3nt: TGTGCCAGCTCACCACCCCTAGCGGGAGTATACGAGCAGTACTTC
CDR3aa: CASSPPLAGVYEQYF

v_gene: TRBV19
j_gene: TRBJ1-2
abundance: NA
d_gene: TRBD1
CDR3nt: TGTGCCAGTAGTACCCGGACAGGGGGCAGATATGGCTACACCTTC
CDR3aa: CASSTRTGGRYGYTF

v_gene: TRBV5-6
j_gene: TRBJ1-1
abundance: few
d_gene: NA
CDR3nt: TGTGCCAGCAGCCGGGGTTGGGGAGGCACTGAAGCTTTCTTT
CDR3aa: CASSRGWGGTEAFF

v_gene: TRBV5-6
j_gene: TRBJ2-7
abundance: few
d_gene: NA
CDR3nt: TGTGCCAGCAGCGGTCCCAGGGATTTAGGTGGCGAGCAGTACTTC
CDR3aa: CASSGPRDLGGEQYF

v_gene: TRBV27
j_gene: TRBJ1-5
abundance: NA
d_gene: NA
CDR3nt: TGTGCCAGCAGTTTATCGTATAATCAGCCCCAGCATTTT
CDR3aa: CASSLSYNQPQHF

v_gene: TRBV18
j_gene: TRBJ2-1
abundance: NA
d_gene: TRBD2
CDR3nt: TGTGCCAGCTCACCAACCACTAGCGGGGCCTCCTACAATGAGCAGTTCTTC
CDR3aa: CASSPTTSGASYNEQFF

v_gene: TRBV28
j_gene: TRBJ1-5
abundance: NA
d_gene: NA
CDR3nt: TGTGCCAGCAGTCCACCCCGGGGGCCCCAGCATTTT
CDR3aa: CASSPPRGPQHF

v_gene: TRBV27
j_gene: TRBJ2-2
abundance: few
d_gene: TRBD2
CDR3nt: TGTGCCAGCACCCATCGGGGGGTAGCCGGGGAGCTGTTTTTT
CDR3aa: CASTHRGVAGELFF

v_gene: TRBV4-1
j_gene: TRBJ2-2
abundance: NA
d_gene: NA
CDR3nt: TGCGCGAGACAGAAAAACACCGGGGAGCTGTTTTTT
CDR3aa: CARQKNTGELFF

v_gene: TRBV7-2
j_gene: TRBJ2-7
abundance: NA
d_gene: TRBD2
CDR3nt: TGTGCCAGCAGCTTAGCTAGCGGGAGGACGTACGAGCAGTACTTC
CDR3aa: CASSLASGRTYEQYF

v_gene: TRBV19
j_gene: TRBJ1-6
abundance: NA
d_gene: NA
CDR3nt: TGTGCCAGTAGTATATCGGGTTTTAATTCACCCCTCCACTTT
CDR3aa: CASSISGFNSPLHF

v_gene: TRBV27
j_gene: TRBJ2-1
abundance: NA
d_gene: TRBD1
CDR3nt: TGTGCCAGCAGTTTACTCTTCCGGGACAGGGTCAACAATGAGCAGTTCTTC
CDR3aa: CASSLLFRDRVNNEQFF

v_gene: TRBV9
j_gene: TRBJ1-2
abundance: NA
d_gene: NA
CDR3nt: TGTGCCAGCAGCGTCACCACCACCGGGTCCCGATACACCTTC
CDR3aa: CASSVTTTGSRYTF

v_gene: TRBV11-2
j_gene: TRBJ2-7
abundance: NA
d_gene: NA
CDR3nt: TGTGCCAGCAGCTTTAAGGGTGAGGGTTACGAGCAGTACTTC
CDR3aa: CASSFKGEGYEQYF

v_gene: TRBV20-1
j_gene: TRBJ1-5
abundance: once
d_gene: NA
CDR3nt: TGCAGTGCTAGTGAATCCCTACGAGCAGGGATCGATCAGCCCCAGCATTTT
CDR3aa: CSASESLRAGIDQPQHF

v_gene: TRBV5-1
j_gene: TRBJ1-2
abundance: NA
d_gene: NA
CDR3nt: TGCGCCAGCAGCTTAGAGGGTTCTCGGGCCTATGGCTACACCTTC
CDR3aa: CASSLEGSRAYGYTF

v_gene: TRBV6-1
j_gene: TRBJ2-2
abundance: few
d_gene: NA
CDR3nt: TGTGCCAGCAGTGAAGTCTTCGAGCCCGGGGAGCTGTTTTTT
CDR3aa: CASSEVFEPGELFF

v_gene: TRBV5-4
j_gene: TRBJ2-7
abundance: few
d_gene: TRBD2
CDR3nt: TGTGCCAGCAGCTCCCCTGATTGGGTAGCGGGAGTCGAGCAGTACTTC
CDR3aa: CASSSPDWVAGVEQYF

v_gene: TRBV9
j_gene: TRBJ2-3
abundance: NA
d_gene: TRBD1
CDR3nt: TGTGCCAGCAGCCCCCGGGACAGGGATTCTACAGATACGCAGTATTTT
CDR3aa: CASSPRDRDSTDTQYF

v_gene: TRBV28
j_gene: TRBJ2-7
abundance: once
d_gene: TRBD2
CDR3nt: TGTGCCAGCAACCTACTAGCGGGTGAGCAGTACTTC
CDR3aa: CASNLLAGEQYF

v_gene: TRBV15
j_gene: TRBJ1-6
abundance: NA
d_gene: NA
CDR3nt: TGTGCCACCAGCAGAGATTCCGGGAATTCACCCCTCCACTTT
CDR3aa: CATSRDSGNSPLHF

v_gene: TRBV9
j_gene: TRBJ2-3
abundance: once
d_gene: NA
CDR3nt: TGTGCCAGCAGCTCTTCGTTAGCGGGACCTGACAGGGCAGATACGCAGTATTTT
CDR3aa: CASSSSLAGPDRADTQYF